The 11 T cell receptor beta chains listed next were all sequenced from one sample in a study of blood T cell repertoires in COVID-19. This table comes from immunoSEQ multiplex PCR, and its TCRdb copy is limited to in-frame clones, with some not included. The data hold roughly 300,000 clones, with about 83% observed a single time. The specimen was peripheral blood. The receptors come from a woman between 45 and 65 years old who had recovered from COVID-19.

This clone appeared a single time. This sequence joins TRBV5-6 and TRBJ2-5; possibly TRBD2 for D (6 bases). Germline V gene data show CDR1 as SGHDT and CDR2 as YYEEEE. This CDR3 is built from 13 residues. V lost 0 bases and J lost 5, with 8 bases in between. CDR3 sequence: CASSLEAGETQYF. The DNA of the CDR3 is TGTGCCAGCAGCTTGGAGGCGGGGGAGACCCAGTACTTC.

The V and J genes are TRBV30 and TRBJ2-2, with TRBD1 as a possible D gene (8 bases). CDR1 is GTSNPN and CDR2 is SVGIG in the germline V gene (reference sequence). The V end lost 0 bases, the J end lost 6 bases, and 11 bases lay between the germline ends. The CDR3 runs 14 residues. CDR3 in DNA: TGTGCCTGGAGTGTACAGGGGGGGGCCGGGGAGCTGTTTTTT. It codes for CAWSVQGGAGELFF.

In its sample, this clone was seen a few times. This chain joins TRBV29-1 and TRBJ1-4; 12 nucleotides agree with TRBD1. V dropped 7 bases and J dropped 8; count of bases not matched to a gene: 11. Germline lookup yields CDR1 SQVTM and CDR2 ANQGSEA. The CDR3 is 15 amino acids. The CDR3 here is CSATGTGGAGEKLFF. The CDR3 DNA is TGCAGCGCCACGGGGACAGGGGGCGCGGGAGAAAAACTGTTTTTT.

This sequence joins TRBV7-3 and TRBJ1-6; maybe TRBD1 (6 bases). The length of the CDR3 is 15 residues. Per germline, CDR1 SGHTA and CDR2 FQGTGA. Trimming pared 1 base from V and 8 bases from J, leaving 12 bases between. CDR3: CASSLRARGYSPLHF. The CDR3 DNA sequence: TGTGCCAGCAGCTTAAGGGCCAGGGGATATTCACCCCTCCACTTT.

This clone was counted a few times. The CDR3 nucleotides are TGCAGCGTTGAAGATCGGGGCAGGGGGCCCTCCTACGAGCAGTACTTC. It codes for CSVEDRGRGPSYEQYF. The rearrangement joins TRBV29-1 to TRBJ2-7; 8 nucleotides line up with TRBD1. Germline CDR1 SQVTM, CDR2 ANQGSEA. V lost 0 bases, J lost 0 bases, and 7 bases stayed unmatched. The CDR3 has 16 amino acids.

This chain connects TRBV6-5 to TRBJ1-2; TRBD1 matches 9 bases. The CDR3 covers 14 residues. CDR1 and CDR2 (germline): MNHEY, SVGAGI. V shed 7 bases, J shed 3 bases, and the junction held 6 bases outside the gene matches. The CDR3 is CASTSTGGYYGYTF. CDR3 DNA sequence: TGTGCCAGCACTTCGACAGGGGGTTACTATGGCTACACCTTC.

This sequence joins TRBV5-1 and TRBJ2-1, with TRBD2 identical over 7 bases. The ends lost 2 bases at V and 9 bases at J; junction bases unmatched: 8. This CDR3 has 14 amino acids. The germline CDR1 and CDR2 sequences are SGHRS and YFSETQ. CDR3 loop: CASSFQGLQGEQFF. Written as DNA, the CDR3 is TGCGCCAGCAGCTTCCAGGGACTACAAGGTGAGCAGTTCTTC.

The chain couples TRBV24-1 to TRBJ1-2, with TRBD1 matching 7 bases. This CDR3 contains 15 residues. CDR1 and CDR2 (germline): KGHDR, SFDVKD. Unmatched junction bases numbered 7, after V lost 3 bases and J lost 4 bases. Here the CDR3 DNA reads TGTGCCACCAGTGATGTCGACAGGGCTGCCTATGGCTACACCTTC. Translation: CATSDVDRAAYGYTF.

The rearrangement uses TRBV10-1 and TRBJ2-7, with 11 bases matching TRBD2. The J segment lost 6 bases and the V segment lost 3 bases, leaving 16 bases of the junction unmatched. Germline V gene sequence: CDR1 WNHNN, CDR2 SYGVQD (reference sequence). The CDR3 runs to 18 residues. The CDR3 protein is CASSESPRGSGRAVEQYF. The CDR3 nucleotides read TGCGCCAGCAGTGAATCCCCTCGTGGTAGCGGGAGGGCTGTCGAGCAGTACTTC.

The chain employs TRBV5-1 and TRBJ2-5; TRBD2 agrees at 7 bases. CDR3 length: 16 amino acids. V lost 0 bases to trimming and J lost 1 base; unmatched junction nucleotides: 6. Germline loops: CDR1 SGHRS, CDR2 YFSETQ. The CDR3: CASSLGAGAGQETQYF. CDR3 DNA: TGCGCCAGCAGCTTGGGGGCGGGAGCAGGCCAAGAGACCCAGTACTTC.

Only one count was recorded for this clone. The genes are TRBV11-2 and TRBJ2-7, with 8 bases aligning to TRBD1. CDR1 is SGHAT and CDR2 is FQNNGV in the germline V gene. This CDR3 region has 14 residues. Trimming removed 5 bases from V and 2 bases from J; junction bases left unmatched: 5. The CDR3 protein is CASSPDRAAYEQYF. In DNA, the CDR3 is TGTGCCAGCAGCCCGGACAGGGCCGCCTACGAGCAGTACTTC.